One sample yielded the 17 T cell receptor beta chains listed below, sequenced in a study of shared clonotypes between healthy human individuals. Sequencing used immunoSEQ multiplex PCR; TCRdb keeps in-frame clones, though not all of them. The repertoire consists of roughly 660,000 clones, with roughly 91% occurring once and the leading ten covering 30% to 40%. Material for sequencing was memory CD8+ T cells from PBMCs. Subset denoted: CD45RO+ cells pooled with CCR7-negative TemRA cells. These receptors were taken from a man between 18 and 35 years old in good health. Some clones in this sample may be carry-over from other donors' samples.

This clone has a single count. V is TRBV6-5 and J is TRBJ2-7, with D tentatively TRBD2 (6 bases). With 6 bases removed from V and 2 bases from J, the gap between germline ends came to 14 bases. The CDR3 sequence is 14 residues long. Germline assignment: CDR1 MNHEY and CDR2 SVGAGI. CDR3 loop: CASSNRLGAYEQYF. DNA of the CDR3: TGTGCCAGCAGCAACCGACTAGGGGCCTACGAGCAGTACTTC.

The rearrangement links TRBV29-1 to TRBJ2-7, with TRBD2 matching 8 bases. The trim removed 6 bases at V and 0 bases at J, leaving 4 bases unmatched. Looked up from germline, CDR1 is SQVTM and CDR2 is ANQGSEA. The CDR3 contains 13 residues. CDR3 bases: TGCAGCGTCCGGGGGGGGAACTCCTACGAGCAGTACTTC. Protein sequence: CSVRGGNSYEQYF.

The rearrangement joins TRBV7-9 to TRBJ2-7, with D unresolved. Per germline, CDR1 SEHNR and CDR2 FQNEAQ (reference sequence). The CDR3 is made up of 13 amino acids. Between the trimmed V and J ends, which lost 8 bases and 1 base, there was a span of 12 bases. The CDR3 protein is CASQRDGSYEQYF. DNA of the CDR3: TGTGCCAGCCAGAGAGACGGGTCCTACGAGCAGTACTTC.

The chain employs TRBV28 and TRBJ2-1; tentatively, D is TRBD1 (5 bases). The CDR3 spans 18 residues. V lost 7 bases and J lost 3, with 25 bases in between. Germline CDR1 MDHEN, CDR2 SYDVKM. This CDR3 reads CASTIRTQGPAGYNEQFF. CDR3 bases: TGTGCCAGCACCATACGAACCCAGGGCCCAGCCGGCTACAATGAGCAGTTCTTC.

The V call is TRBV4-1, the J call TRBJ2-7; perhaps D is TRBD1 or TRBD2 (5 bases each). V lost 5 bases, J lost 0 bases, and 17 bases lay in between. The CDR3 runs 16 residues. Germline lookup yields CDR1 MGHRA and CDR2 YSYEKL. DNA for the CDR3: TGCGCCAGCAGCTCCCACTCCAGGGACCCCTCCTACGAGCAGTACTTC. Its protein product is CASSSHSRDPSYEQYF.

The rearrangement uses TRBV4-1 and TRBJ1-4; 9 positions match TRBD1. The CDR3 extends over 20 amino acids. Trimming cost V 4 bases and J 8 bases; bases outside gene matches: 23. CDR1 and CDR2 (germline): MGHRA, YSYEKL. The DNA of the CDR3 is TGCGCCAGCAGCCCTTTGTACGGACAGGGGCTAGGGGTCGGGCACGAAAAACTGTTTTTT. This sequence encodes CASSPLYGQGLGVGHEKLFF.

The genes are TRBV15 and TRBJ2-7, with 9 bases fitting TRBD2. Germline loops: CDR1 LNHNV, CDR2 YYDKDF (reference sequence). The CDR3 runs to 16 residues. V gave up 2 bases and J gave up 3 bases; unmatched junction bases: 8. The CDR3 reads CATSRSRSSGDYEQYF. CDR3 nucleotides: TGTGCCACCAGCAGATCTCGGTCTAGCGGGGACTACGAGCAGTACTTC.

This rearrangement joins TRBV5-5 to TRBJ1-3; tentative D call: TRBD1 (5 bases). Trimming removed 4 bases from V and 0 bases from J, with 11 bases in between. This CDR3 is built from 15 residues. The germline CDR1 and CDR2 sequences are SGHKS and YYEKEE (reference sequence). The CDR3 here is CASSPDSGSGNTIYF. CDR3 bases: TGTGCCAGCAGCCCCGACAGCGGCTCTGGAAACACCATATATTTT.

The V call is TRBV11-1, the J call TRBJ2-5, with TRBD1 matching over 9 bases. Germline CDR1 is SGHAT and CDR2 is FQDESV (reference sequence). The CDR3 has 15 amino acids. The V and J ends lost 5 bases and 2 bases, in that order; junction bases with no gene match: 6. As DNA, the CDR3 is TGTGCCAGCAGCCACCCGGGACAGGGACAAGAGACCCAGTACTTC. Protein: CASSHPGQGQETQYF.

The chain carries TRBV29-1 and TRBJ2-5; maybe TRBD1 (5 bases). Trimming took 2 bases from V and 3 from J, leaving 25 bases between them. In germline, CDR1 is SQVTM, CDR2 ANQGSEA. The CDR3 sequence is 18 residues long. The CDR3 nucleotides are TGCAGCGTTGAACTTTCACTGCTGCAGACCCGACAGAAAGAGACCCAGTACTTC. Amino acid sequence: CSVELSLLQTRQKETQYF.

V and J are TRBV18 and TRBJ2-3; TRBD1 aligns across 7 bases. The CDR3 runs 15 residues. V dropped 5 bases and J dropped 2; count of bases not matched to a gene: 7. Per germline, CDR1 KGHSH and CDR2 LQKENI. Written as DNA, the CDR3 is TGTGCCAGCTCATCCCGGGACAGCAACACAGATACGCAGTATTTT. Translation gives CASSSRDSNTDTQYF.

J is TRBJ2-7 and V is TRBV5-4; D possibly corresponds to TRBD2 (6 bases). V was pared by 4 bases and J by 3 bases, with 20 bases between. CDR1 and CDR2 from the germline V gene are SGHNT and YYREEE (reference sequence). The CDR3 is 16 residues long. The CDR3 is CASSPHPMEGRYEQYF. The CDR3 coding sequence is TGTGCCAGCAGCCCCCACCCGATGGAGGGGCGCTACGAGCAGTACTTC.

V and J are TRBV4-1 and TRBJ2-2; tentatively, D is TRBD1 (5 bases). The CDR3 consists of 18 residues. V dropped 1 base and J dropped 0 bases, with 15 bases sitting between them. From germline, CDR1 is MGHRA and CDR2 YSYEKL. The CDR3 nucleotides are TGCGCCAGCAGCCAAGGGGGCTTTGCGGCCACGAACACCGGGGAGCTGTTTTTT. Protein product: CASSQGGFAATNTGELFF.

CDR3 protein: CASSLDWQGATDTQYF. As DNA, the CDR3 is TGTGCCAGCAGCTTAGACTGGCAGGGGGCAACAGATACGCAGTATTTT. The rearrangement joins TRBV7-9 to TRBJ2-3; 8 bases are a match to TRBD1. Per germline, CDR1 SEHNR and CDR2 FQNEAQ (reference sequence). J was trimmed by 3 bases and V by 1 base; bases with no gene match: 6. The CDR3 runs to 16 residues.

The chain carries TRBV28 and TRBJ2-1; D is ambiguous. Germline V gives CDR1 MDHEN, CDR2 SYDVKM. Trimming cost V 6 bases and J 0 bases, with 27 bases left between them. The CDR3 spans 20 residues. CDR3 nucleotides: TGTGCCAGCAGAATACGACTCGACGACTTTAGTTGGAGCTCCTACAATGAGCAGTTCTTC. It encodes CASRIRLDDFSWSSYNEQFF.

This chain connects TRBV11-2 to TRBJ2-5, with D uncertain. The germline V gene encodes CDR1 SGHAT and CDR2 FQNNGV. CDR3 length: 15 residues. V was clipped by 4 bases and J by 2 bases, with 14 bases between them. The CDR3 reads CASSWTLLGQETQYF. The CDR3 nucleotides are TGTGCCAGCAGCTGGACGCTACTTGGACAAGAGACCCAGTACTTC.

The V call is TRBV19, the J call TRBJ2-1, with 9 bases identical to TRBD1. V gave up 7 bases and J gave up 1 base; unmatched junction bases: 8. Germline V gene lookup returns CDR1 LNHDA and CDR2 SQIVND (reference sequence). The CDR3 has 16 residues. Written as DNA, the CDR3 is TGTGCCAGTACGGGATGGACAGGGGCTTCCTACAATGAGCAGTTCTTC. Protein: CASTGWTGASYNEQFF.